These 21 T cell receptor beta chains share one sample of origin, sequenced in a study of shared clonotypes between healthy human individuals. Method: immunoSEQ multiplex PCR; TCRdb's copy keeps in-frame clones and lacks some. The table includes roughly 1,800,000 clones, approximately 95% detected once. CD45RO-negative, CCR7-positively selected cells formed the naive CD8 fraction, excluding terminally differentiated effector memory CD45RA+ cells. The sequencing sample was made of naive CD8+ T cells sorted from blood. These receptors all come from a man aged 18 to 30 in good health.

As regards this clone: Other DNA sequences in the same sample also yield this CDR3. The chain couples TRBV7-9 to TRBJ2-7; D unclear. Trimming removed 0 bases at V and 5 bases at J, with 5 bases between. There are 12 residues in the CDR3. The germline V gene has CDR1 SEHNR and CDR2 FQNEAQ (reference sequence). Written as DNA, the CDR3 is TGTGCCAGCAGCTTAGCAGGCGACGAGCAGTACTTC. This encodes CASSLAGDEQYF.

The CDR3 DNA follows: TGTGCCAGCAGTGAGGGGAACAGGTCTCCCTCCTACGAGCAGTACTTC. Translating it yields CASSEGNRSPSYEQYF. The chain has TRBV9 and TRBJ2-7; possibly TRBD1 or TRBD2 for D (5 bases each). The CDR3 covers 16 residues. Germline CDR1 and CDR2: SGDLS and YYNGEE. V lost 5 bases and J lost 0, with 18 bases in between.

The CDR3 region is CASADLAGGADTQYF. In DNA form, the CDR3 reads TGTGCCAGCGCCGACCTGGCGGGGGGAGCAGATACGCAGTATTTT. The chain recombines TRBV7-2 with TRBJ2-3, with 8 bases identical to TRBD2. This CDR3 is built from 15 residues. V trimming: 8 bases; J trimming: 4 bases; junction bases outside the gene matches: 11. Per germline, CDR1 SGHTA and CDR2 FQGNSA.

On this clone: Other DNA sequences in this sample translate to the same CDR3. The chain has TRBV11-2 and TRBJ1-3, with D possibly matching TRBD1 (5 bases). The germline CDR1 and CDR2 sequences are SGHAT and FQNNGV. The CDR3 consists of 14 residues. Trimming took 3 bases from V and 2 from J, leaving 8 bases between them. DNA of the CDR3: TGTGCCAGCAGCTTGGGGGGAACTGGAAACACCATATATTTT. This codes for CASSLGGTGNTIYF.

This rearrangement joins TRBV19 to TRBJ2-1; D not resolved. This CDR3 spans 11 amino acids. CDR1 and CDR2 from the germline V gene are LNHDA and SQIVND (reference sequence). Trimming cost V 5 bases and J 4 bases, with 3 bases left between them. CDR3 in DNA: TGTGCCAGTAGTGAATACAATGAGCAGTTCTTC. As protein: CASSEYNEQFF.

V and J are TRBV5-7 and TRBJ2-1, with D possibly TRBD2 on 5 matching bases. TRBV5-7 is recorded as an ORF, its role being uncertain. The CDR3 is made up of 18 amino acids. V lost 0 bases to trimming and J lost 7 bases, with 23 bases between them. As DNA, the CDR3 is TGTGCCAGCAGCTTGGCCTCGGAGCGGTCCTGGCCCGATAATGAGCAGTTCTTC. Amino acid sequence: CASSLASERSWPDNEQFF.

The chain carries TRBV5-1 and TRBJ2-1; D is unresolved. Trimming shortened V by 0 bases and J by 3 bases, and 4 bases separated the two germline ends. The CDR3 has 13 amino acids. CDR1 is SGHRS, CDR2 YFSETQ, per germline. CDR3 sequence (DNA): TGCGCCAGCAGCTTGGCGGACTACAATGAGCAGTTCTTC. Residues: CASSLADYNEQFF.

V is TRBV4-3 and J is TRBJ2-3; no reliable D call. V lost 0 bases to trimming and J lost 4 bases, with 14 bases between them. The germline V gene has CDR1 LGHNA and CDR2 YSLEER. The CDR3 consists of 16 residues. CDR3 sequence: CASSQDPTYSADTQYF. The CDR3, as DNA: TGCGCCAGCAGCCAAGACCCCACCTACAGCGCAGATACGCAGTATTTT.

This chain's CDR3 is CASSESGDQETQYF. The CDR3 DNA is TGTGCCAGCAGTGAAAGCGGGGACCAAGAGACCCAGTACTTC. The rearrangement uses TRBV27 and TRBJ2-5; 7 nucleotides line up with TRBD2. The V segment lost 5 bases and the J segment 0 bases; nucleotides outside the gene matches: 3. In germline, CDR1 is MNHEY, CDR2 SMNVEV (reference sequence). The CDR3 extends over 14 amino acids.

The rearrangement joins TRBV11-2 to TRBJ1-2; 7 bases match TRBD1. CDR1 and CDR2 (germline): SGHAT, FQNNGV. CDR3 length: 13 residues. J was trimmed by 8 bases and V by 1 base; bases with no gene match: 4. In DNA, the CDR3 is TGTGCCAGCAGCTTAGTGGGGGGACAGGGCTACACCTTC. This encodes CASSLVGGQGYTF.

The chain has TRBV9 and TRBJ1-4; 7 bases map to TRBD1. Germline CDR1 reads SGDLS; CDR2 reads YYNGEE. The ends lost 3 bases at V and 6 bases at J; junction bases unmatched: 5. There are 14 residues in the CDR3. The CDR3 is CASSATGMDEKLFF. CDR3 bases: TGTGCCAGCAGCGCGACAGGGATGGATGAAAAACTGTTTTTT.

This chain joins TRBV5-8 and TRBJ2-6; D not certain. The CDR3 consists of 19 residues. Germline V gene sequence: CDR1 SGHTS, CDR2 YDEGEE. Trimming stripped 0 bases from V and 0 bases from J, with 16 bases between. CDR3 sequence (DNA): TGTGCCAGCAGCTTGGATGGATACTGGGAAAGCTCTGGGGCCAACGTCCTGACTTTC. Translating gives CASSLDGYWESSGANVLTF.

This chain joins TRBV28 and TRBJ1-5; a weak D match, TRBD1 (5 bases). The V gene's germline CDR1 is MDHEN and CDR2 SYDVKM. The CDR3 covers 15 residues. V lost 5 bases, J lost 0 bases, and 11 bases lay in between. The DNA of the CDR3 is TGTGCCAGCAGTCTCCGGGACTCTAGCAATCAGCCCCAGCATTTT. Amino acid sequence: CASSLRDSSNQPQHF.

The chain links TRBV6-6 to TRBJ2-1; 9 positions match TRBD1. Germline V gives CDR1 MNHNY, CDR2 SVGAGI (reference sequence). Losses at the gene ends were 5 bases for V and 2 bases for J; bases not matched to a gene: 7. CDR3 length: 16 residues. CDR3 nucleotide sequence: TGTGCCAGCAGTGTAACAGGGGGCTTGGCCTACAATGAGCAGTTCTTC. This sequence encodes CASSVTGGLAYNEQFF.

V usage is TRBV7-9 and J usage is TRBJ2-2, with D perhaps matching TRBD1 or TRBD2 (5 bases each). This CDR3 is built from 15 residues. Germline CDR1 SEHNR, CDR2 FQNEAQ (reference sequence). The germline V and J ends were trimmed by 5 bases and 2 bases, with 12 bases remaining between them. In nucleotides, the CDR3 is TGTGCCAGCAGCACCCGGGACGAAAACACCGGGGAGCTGTTTTTT. Protein product: CASSTRDENTGELFF.

The chain recombines TRBV5-1 with TRBJ2-1; no firm D call. The CDR3 is made up of 16 amino acids. CDR1 and CDR2 from the germline V gene are SGHRS and YFSETQ. Between the trimmed V and J ends, which lost 0 bases and 2 bases, there was a span of 12 bases. The CDR3 here is CASSLELYRAYNEQFF. DNA for the CDR3: TGCGCCAGCAGCTTGGAACTGTACCGGGCCTACAATGAGCAGTTCTTC.

This clone came up once. The chain has TRBV7-2 and TRBJ2-1; 8 nucleotides align to TRBD1. V lost 1 base to trimming and J lost 14 bases; unmatched junction nucleotides: 7. The CDR3 is 13 amino acids. Germline-derived CDR1 and CDR2 are SGHTA and FQGNSA. CDR3 nucleotides: TGTGCCAGCAGCTTAGTGACAGGGGATCGAGAGTTCTTC. This encodes CASSLVTGDREFF.

In nucleotides, the CDR3 is TGTGCCAGCAACCTCGCCGGGAGGGGTACCTACGAGCAGTACTTC. The encoded protein is CASNLAGRGTYEQYF. V usage is TRBV27 and J usage is TRBJ2-7, with TRBD2 identical over 8 bases. Losses at the gene ends were 7 bases for V and 2 bases for J; bases not matched to a gene: 10. Germline V gives CDR1 MNHEY, CDR2 SMNVEV (reference sequence). The CDR3 consists of 15 residues.

V is TRBV7-8 and J is TRBJ2-2, with D perhaps TRBD1 (6 bases). Germline CDR1 is SGHVS and CDR2 is FQNEAQ. The length of the CDR3 is 13 residues. Trimming stripped 10 bases from V and 0 bases from J, with 9 bases between. This chain's CDR3 is CAMDSANTGELFF. The CDR3 DNA follows: TGTGCCATGGACAGCGCGAACACCGGGGAGCTGTTTTTT.

V gene TRBV5-4 combines with J gene TRBJ1-6; D unresolved. The CDR3 extends over 12 amino acids. Per germline, CDR1 SGHNT and CDR2 YYREEE (reference sequence). Trimming pared 4 bases from V and 8 bases from J, leaving 7 bases between. CDR3 residues: CASSPGDSPLHF. The CDR3 DNA is TGTGCCAGCAGCCCAGGCGATTCACCCCTCCACTTT.

The chain joins TRBV5-6 to TRBJ2-2, with 7 bases lining up with TRBD1. V lost 3 bases and J lost 3; bases outside the gene matches: 17. Per the germline V gene, CDR1 is SGHDT and CDR2 is YYEEEE. The CDR3 length is 19 residues. Here the CDR3 reads CASSYGTAYLIVDTGELFF. The CDR3 region has the DNA TGTGCCAGCAGCTATGGGACAGCATACCTAATAGTGGACACCGGGGAGCTGTTTTTT.